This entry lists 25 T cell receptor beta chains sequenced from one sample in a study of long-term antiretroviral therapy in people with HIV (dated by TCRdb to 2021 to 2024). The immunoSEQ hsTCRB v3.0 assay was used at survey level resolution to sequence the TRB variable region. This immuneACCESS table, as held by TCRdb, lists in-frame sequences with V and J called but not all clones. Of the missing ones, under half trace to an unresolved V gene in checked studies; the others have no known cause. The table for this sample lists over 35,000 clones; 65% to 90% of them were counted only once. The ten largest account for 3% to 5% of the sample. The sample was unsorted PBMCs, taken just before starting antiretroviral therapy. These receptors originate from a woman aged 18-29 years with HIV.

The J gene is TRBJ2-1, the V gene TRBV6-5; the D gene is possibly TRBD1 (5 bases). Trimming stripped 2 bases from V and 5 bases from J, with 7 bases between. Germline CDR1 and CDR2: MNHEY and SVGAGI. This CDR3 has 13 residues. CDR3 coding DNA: TGTGCCAGCAGTTACGGGGCTAACAATGAGCAGTTCTTC. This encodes CASSYGANNEQFF.

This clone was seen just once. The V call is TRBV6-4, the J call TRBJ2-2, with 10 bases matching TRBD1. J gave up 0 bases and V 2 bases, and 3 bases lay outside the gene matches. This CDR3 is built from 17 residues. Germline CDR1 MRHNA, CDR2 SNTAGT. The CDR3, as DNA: TGTGCCAGCAGTGACCCGGGACAGGGGTCGAACACCGGGGAGCTGTTTTTT. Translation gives CASSDPGQGSNTGELFF.

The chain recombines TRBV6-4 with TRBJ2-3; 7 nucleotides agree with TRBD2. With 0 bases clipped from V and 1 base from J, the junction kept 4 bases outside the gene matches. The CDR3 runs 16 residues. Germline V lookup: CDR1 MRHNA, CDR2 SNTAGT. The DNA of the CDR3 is TGTGCCAGCAGTGACTCGGGAGGGAAGGGCACAGATACGCAGTATTTT. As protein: CASSDSGGKGTDTQYF.

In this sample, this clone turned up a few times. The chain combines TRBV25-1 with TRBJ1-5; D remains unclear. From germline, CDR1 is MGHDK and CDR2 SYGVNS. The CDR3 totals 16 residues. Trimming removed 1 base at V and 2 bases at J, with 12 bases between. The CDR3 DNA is TGTGCCAGCAGTGAATCCGGGAGGGATGGCAATCAGCCCCAGCATTTT. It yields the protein CASSESGRDGNQPQHF. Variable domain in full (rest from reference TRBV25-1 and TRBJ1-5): EADIYQTPRYLVIGTGKKITLECSQTMGHDKMYWYQQDPGMELHLIHYSYGVNSTEKGDLSSESTVSRIRTEHFPLTLESARPSHTSQYLCASSESGRDGNQPQHFGDGTRLSIL.

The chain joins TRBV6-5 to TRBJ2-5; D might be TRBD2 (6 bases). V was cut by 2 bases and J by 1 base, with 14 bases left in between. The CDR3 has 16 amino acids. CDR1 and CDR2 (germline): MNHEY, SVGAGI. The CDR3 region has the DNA TGTGCCAGCAGTTACCGACAATGGGGGGTCCAAGAGACCCAGTACTTC. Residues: CASSYRQWGVQETQYF.

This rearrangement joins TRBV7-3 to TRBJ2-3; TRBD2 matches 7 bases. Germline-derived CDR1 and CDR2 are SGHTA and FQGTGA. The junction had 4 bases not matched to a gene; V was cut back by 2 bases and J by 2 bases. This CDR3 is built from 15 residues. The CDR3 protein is CASSLYSGSTDTQYF. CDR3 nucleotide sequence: TGTGCCAGCAGCTTATATAGCGGGTCCACAGATACGCAGTATTTT.

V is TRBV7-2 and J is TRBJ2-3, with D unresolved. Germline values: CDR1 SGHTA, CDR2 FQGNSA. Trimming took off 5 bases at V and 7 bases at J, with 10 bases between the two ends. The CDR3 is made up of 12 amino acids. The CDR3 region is CASSPGLYTQYF. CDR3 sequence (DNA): TGTGCCAGCAGCCCGGGCCTCTATACGCAGTATTTT.

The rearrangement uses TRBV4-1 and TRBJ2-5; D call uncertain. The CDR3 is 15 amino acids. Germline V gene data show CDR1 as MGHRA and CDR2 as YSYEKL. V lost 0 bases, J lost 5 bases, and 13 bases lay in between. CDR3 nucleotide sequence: TGCGCCAGCAGCCAAGATCAAAAAAGTCCTGAGACCCAGTACTTC. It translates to CASSQDQKSPETQYF.

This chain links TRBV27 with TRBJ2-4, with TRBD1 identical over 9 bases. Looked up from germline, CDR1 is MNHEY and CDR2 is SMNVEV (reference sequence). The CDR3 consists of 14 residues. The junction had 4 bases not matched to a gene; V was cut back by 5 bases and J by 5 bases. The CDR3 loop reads CASSPGTGQNIQYF. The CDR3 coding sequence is TGTGCCAGCAGTCCCGGGACAGGGCAAAACATTCAGTACTTC.

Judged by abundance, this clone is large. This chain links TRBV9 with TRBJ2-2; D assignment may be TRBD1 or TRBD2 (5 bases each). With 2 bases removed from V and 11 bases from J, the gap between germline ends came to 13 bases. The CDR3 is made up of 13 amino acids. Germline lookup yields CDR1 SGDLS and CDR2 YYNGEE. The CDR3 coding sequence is TGTGCCAGCAGCGTCGAGGTGGGACGAGAGCTGTTTTTT. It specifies CASSVEVGRELFF.

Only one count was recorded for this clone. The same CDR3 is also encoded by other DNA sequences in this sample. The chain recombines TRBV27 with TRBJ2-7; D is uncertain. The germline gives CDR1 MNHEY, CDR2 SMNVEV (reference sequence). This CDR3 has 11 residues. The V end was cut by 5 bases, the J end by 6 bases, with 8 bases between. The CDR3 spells CASSPGTEQYF. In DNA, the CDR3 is TGTGCCAGCAGTCCCGGTACCGAGCAGTACTTC.

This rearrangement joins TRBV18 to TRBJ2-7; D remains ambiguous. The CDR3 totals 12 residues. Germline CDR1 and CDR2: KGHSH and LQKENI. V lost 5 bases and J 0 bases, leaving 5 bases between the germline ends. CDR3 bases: TGTGCCAGCTCATCCTACTCCTACGAGCAGTACTTC. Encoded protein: CASSSYSYEQYF.

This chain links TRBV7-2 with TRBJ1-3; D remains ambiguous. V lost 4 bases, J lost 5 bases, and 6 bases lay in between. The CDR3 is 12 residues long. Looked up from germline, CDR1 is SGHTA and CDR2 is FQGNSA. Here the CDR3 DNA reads TGTGCCAGCAGCTCTGCCCGAAACACCATATATTTT. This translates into CASSSARNTIYF.

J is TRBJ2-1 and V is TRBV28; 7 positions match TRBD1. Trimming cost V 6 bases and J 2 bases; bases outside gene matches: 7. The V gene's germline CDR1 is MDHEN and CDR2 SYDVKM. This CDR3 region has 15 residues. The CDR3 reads CASRHPGTAYNEQFF. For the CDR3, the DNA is TGTGCCAGCAGACACCCAGGGACAGCCTACAATGAGCAGTTCTTC.

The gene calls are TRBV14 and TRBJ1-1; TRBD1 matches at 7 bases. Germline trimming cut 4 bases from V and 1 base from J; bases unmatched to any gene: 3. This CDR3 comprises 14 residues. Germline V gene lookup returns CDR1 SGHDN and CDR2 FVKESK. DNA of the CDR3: TGTGCCAGCAGCCGACAGGGTGGGAACACTGAAGCTTTCTTT. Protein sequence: CASSRQGGNTEAFF.

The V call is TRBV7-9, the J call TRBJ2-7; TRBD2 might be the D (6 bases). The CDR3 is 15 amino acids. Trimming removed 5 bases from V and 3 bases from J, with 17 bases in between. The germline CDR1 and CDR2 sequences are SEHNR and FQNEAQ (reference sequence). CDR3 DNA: TGTGCCAGCAGCCCGGCCCTGACTAGTTACTACGAGCAGTACTTC. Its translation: CASSPALTSYYEQYF. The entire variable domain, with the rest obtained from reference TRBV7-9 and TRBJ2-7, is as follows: DTGVSQNPRHKITKRGQNVTFRCDPISEHNRLYWYRQTLGQGPEFLTYFQNEAQLEKSRLLSDRFSAERPKGSFSTLEIQRTEQGDSAMYLCASSPALTSYYEQYFGPGTRLTVT.

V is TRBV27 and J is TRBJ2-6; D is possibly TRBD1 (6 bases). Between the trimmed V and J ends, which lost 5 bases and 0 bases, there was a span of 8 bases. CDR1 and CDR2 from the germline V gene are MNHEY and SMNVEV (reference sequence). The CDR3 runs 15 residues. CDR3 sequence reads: CASSATGSGANVLTF. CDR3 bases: TGTGCCAGCAGTGCGACAGGCTCTGGGGCCAACGTCCTGACTTTC.

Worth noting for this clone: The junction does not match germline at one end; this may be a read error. The chain's CDR3 is CASSLQGDPYEQYF. DNA of the CDR3: TGTGCCAGCAGCTTGCAGGGGGACCCCTACGAGCAGTACTTC. The V call is TRBV5-1, the J call TRBJ2-7, with TRBD1 identical over 7 bases. CDR1 is SGHRS and CDR2 is YFSETQ in the germline V gene. The CDR3 totals 14 residues.

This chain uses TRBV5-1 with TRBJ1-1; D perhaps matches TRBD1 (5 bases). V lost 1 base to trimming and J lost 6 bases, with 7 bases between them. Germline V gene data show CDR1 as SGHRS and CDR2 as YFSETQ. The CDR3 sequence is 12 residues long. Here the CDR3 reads CASSLSGAEAFF. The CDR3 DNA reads TGCGCCAGCAGCTTGTCGGGGGCTGAAGCTTTCTTT.

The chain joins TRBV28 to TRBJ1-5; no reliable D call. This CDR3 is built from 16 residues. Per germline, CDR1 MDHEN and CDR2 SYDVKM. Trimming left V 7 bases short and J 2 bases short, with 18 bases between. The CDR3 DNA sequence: TGTGCCAGCACTTATAAGGATTCCGTGGGCAATCAGCCCCAGCATTTT. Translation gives CASTYKDSVGNQPQHF.

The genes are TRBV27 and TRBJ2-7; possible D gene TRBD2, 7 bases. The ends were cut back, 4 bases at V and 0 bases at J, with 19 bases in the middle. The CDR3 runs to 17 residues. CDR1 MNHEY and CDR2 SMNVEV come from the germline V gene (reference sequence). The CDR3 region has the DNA TGTGCCAGCAGTTCTACACTAGGGGGGGAGACCTCCTACGAGCAGTACTTC. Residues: CASSSTLGGETSYEQYF.

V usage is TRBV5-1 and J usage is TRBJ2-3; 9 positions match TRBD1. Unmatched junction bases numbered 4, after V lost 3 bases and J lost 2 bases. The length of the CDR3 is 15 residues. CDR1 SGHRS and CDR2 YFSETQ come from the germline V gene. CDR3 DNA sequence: TGCGCCAGCAGCTACGGGGACAGGGCCACAGATACGCAGTATTTT. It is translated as CASSYGDRATDTQYF.

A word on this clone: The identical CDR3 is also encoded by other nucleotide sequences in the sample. Here the CDR3 reads CASSLEMNTEAFF. CDR3 sequence (DNA): TGTGCCAGCAGCTTAGAAATGAACACTGAAGCTTTCTTT. The chain links TRBV11-2 to TRBJ1-1; D ambiguous. V gave up 0 bases and J gave up 0 bases, with 2 bases separating them. Germline lookup yields CDR1 SGHAT and CDR2 FQNNGV. This CDR3 comprises 13 residues.

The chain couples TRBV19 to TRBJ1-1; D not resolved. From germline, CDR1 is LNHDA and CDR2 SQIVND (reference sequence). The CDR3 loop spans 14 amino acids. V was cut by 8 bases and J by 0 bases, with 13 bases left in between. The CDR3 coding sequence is TGTGCCAGTTGTGGCCTCACATTGAACACTGAAGCTTTCTTT. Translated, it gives CASCGLTLNTEAFF.

For the CDR3, the DNA is TGTGCCAGCAGTTTATCCGGGACAGTCTTTTACACCTTC. Translation gives CASSLSGTVFYTF. The genes are TRBV28 and TRBJ1-2; 7 positions match TRBD1. Germline assignment: CDR1 MDHEN and CDR2 SYDVKM. This CDR3 region has 13 residues. J was trimmed by 11 bases and V by 1 base; bases with no gene match: 7.